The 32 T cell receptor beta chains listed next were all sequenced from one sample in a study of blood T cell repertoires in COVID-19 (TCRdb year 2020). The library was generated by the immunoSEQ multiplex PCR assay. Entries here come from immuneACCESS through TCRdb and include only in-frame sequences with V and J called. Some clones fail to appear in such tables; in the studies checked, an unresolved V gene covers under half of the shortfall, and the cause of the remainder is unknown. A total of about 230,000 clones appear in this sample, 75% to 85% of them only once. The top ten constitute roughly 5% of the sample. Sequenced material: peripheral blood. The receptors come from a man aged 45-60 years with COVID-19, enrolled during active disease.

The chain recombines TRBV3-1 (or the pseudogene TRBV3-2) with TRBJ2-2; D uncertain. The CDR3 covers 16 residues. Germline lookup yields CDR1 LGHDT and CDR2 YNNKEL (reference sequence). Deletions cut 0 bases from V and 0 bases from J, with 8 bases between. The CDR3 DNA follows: TGTGCCAGCAGCCAAGACCCAGGTACGAACACCGGGGAGCTGTTTTTT. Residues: CASSQDPGTNTGELFF.

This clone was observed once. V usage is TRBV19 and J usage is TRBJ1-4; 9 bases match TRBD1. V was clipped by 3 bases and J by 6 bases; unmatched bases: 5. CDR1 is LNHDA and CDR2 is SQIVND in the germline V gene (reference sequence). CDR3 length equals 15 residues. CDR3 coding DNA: TGTGCCAGTAGTATGAGGGGACAGGGAGATGAAAAACTGTTTTTT. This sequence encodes CASSMRGQGDEKLFF.

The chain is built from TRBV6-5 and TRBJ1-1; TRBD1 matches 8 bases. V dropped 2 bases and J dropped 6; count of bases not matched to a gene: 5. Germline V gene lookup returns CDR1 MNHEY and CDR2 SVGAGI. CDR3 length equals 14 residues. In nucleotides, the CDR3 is TGTGCCAGCAGTTACCAGGGGGCGCCGGCTGAAGCTTTCTTT. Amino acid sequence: CASSYQGAPAEAFF.

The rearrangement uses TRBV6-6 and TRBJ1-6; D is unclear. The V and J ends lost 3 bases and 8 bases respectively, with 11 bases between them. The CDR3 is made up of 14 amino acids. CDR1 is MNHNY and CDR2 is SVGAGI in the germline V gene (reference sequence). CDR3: CASSYTGGDSPLHF. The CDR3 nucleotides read TGTGCCAGCAGTTATACCGGCGGAGATTCACCCCTCCACTTT.

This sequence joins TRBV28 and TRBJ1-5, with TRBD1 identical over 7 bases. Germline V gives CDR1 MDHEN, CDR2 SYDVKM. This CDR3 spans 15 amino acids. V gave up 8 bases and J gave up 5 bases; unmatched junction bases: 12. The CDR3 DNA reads TGTGCCAGCGGAAAACAGGGGAGGTCGGATCAGCCCCAGCATTTT. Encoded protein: CASGKQGRSDQPQHF.

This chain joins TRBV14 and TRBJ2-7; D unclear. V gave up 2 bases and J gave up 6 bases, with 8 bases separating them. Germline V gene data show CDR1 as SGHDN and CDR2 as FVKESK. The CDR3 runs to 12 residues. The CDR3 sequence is CASSQPPGEQYF. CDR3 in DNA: TGTGCCAGCAGCCAACCTCCGGGCGAGCAGTACTTC. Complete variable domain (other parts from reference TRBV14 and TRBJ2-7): EAGVTQFPSHSVIEKGQTVTLRCDPISGHDNLYWYRRVMGKEIKFLLHFVKESKQDESGMPNNRFLAERTGGTYSTLKVQPAELEDSGVYFCASSQPPGEQYFGPGTRLTVT.

CDR3 nucleotides: TGTGCCAGTAGTATAGATTTAAATCCAAGCGGCTATGGCTACACCTTC. Translating gives CASSIDLNPSGYGYTF. J is TRBJ1-2 and V is TRBV19; D is ambiguous. Germline CDR1 is LNHDA and CDR2 is SQIVND (reference sequence). The CDR3 totals 16 residues. Trimming stripped 0 bases from V and 4 bases from J, with 15 bases between.

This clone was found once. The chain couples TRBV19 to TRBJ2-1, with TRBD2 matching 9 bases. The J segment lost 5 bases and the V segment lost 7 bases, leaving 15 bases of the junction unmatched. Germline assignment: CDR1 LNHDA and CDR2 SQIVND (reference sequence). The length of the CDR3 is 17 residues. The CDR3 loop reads CASTPPGSGGTDNEQFF. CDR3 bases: TGTGCCAGTACACCCCCGGGGAGCGGGGGGACGGACAATGAGCAGTTCTTC.

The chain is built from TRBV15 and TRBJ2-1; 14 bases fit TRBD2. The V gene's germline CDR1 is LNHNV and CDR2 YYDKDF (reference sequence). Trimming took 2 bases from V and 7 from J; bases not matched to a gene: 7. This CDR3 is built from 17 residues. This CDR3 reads CATSRRPGLAGANEQFF. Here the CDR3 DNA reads TGTGCCACCAGCAGAAGACCGGGACTAGCGGGGGCGAATGAGCAGTTCTTC.

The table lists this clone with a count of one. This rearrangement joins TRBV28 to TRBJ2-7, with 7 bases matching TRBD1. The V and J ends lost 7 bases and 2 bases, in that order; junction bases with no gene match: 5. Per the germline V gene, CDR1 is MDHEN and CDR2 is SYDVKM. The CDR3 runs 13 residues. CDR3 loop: CASNQTGPYEQYF. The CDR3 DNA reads TGTGCCAGCAACCAGACAGGGCCCTACGAGCAGTACTTC.

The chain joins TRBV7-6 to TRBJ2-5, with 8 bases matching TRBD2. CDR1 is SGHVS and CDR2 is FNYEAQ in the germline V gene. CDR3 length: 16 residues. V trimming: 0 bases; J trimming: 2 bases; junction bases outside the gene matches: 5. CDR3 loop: CASSLARGGLQETQYF. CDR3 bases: TGTGCCAGCAGCTTAGCGCGCGGGGGGCTACAAGAGACCCAGTACTTC.

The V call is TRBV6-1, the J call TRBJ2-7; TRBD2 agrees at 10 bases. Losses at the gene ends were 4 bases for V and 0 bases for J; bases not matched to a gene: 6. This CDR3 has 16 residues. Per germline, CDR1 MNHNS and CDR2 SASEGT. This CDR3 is CASSGQTSGFSYEQYF. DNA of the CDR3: TGTGCCAGCAGTGGGCAGACTAGCGGGTTCTCCTACGAGCAGTACTTC.

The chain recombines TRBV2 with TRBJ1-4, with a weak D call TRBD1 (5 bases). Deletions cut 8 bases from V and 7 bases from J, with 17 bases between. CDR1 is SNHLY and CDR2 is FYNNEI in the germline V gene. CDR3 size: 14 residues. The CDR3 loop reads CASLRDYGGEKLFF. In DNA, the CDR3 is TGTGCCAGCCTACGCGATTACGGGGGTGAAAAACTGTTTTTT.

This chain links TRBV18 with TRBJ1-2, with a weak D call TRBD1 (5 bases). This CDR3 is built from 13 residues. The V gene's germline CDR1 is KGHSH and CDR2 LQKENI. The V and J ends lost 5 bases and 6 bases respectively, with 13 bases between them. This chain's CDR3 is CASSAGLWDGYTF. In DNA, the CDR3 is TGTGCCAGCTCAGCGGGACTCTGGGATGGCTACACCTTC.

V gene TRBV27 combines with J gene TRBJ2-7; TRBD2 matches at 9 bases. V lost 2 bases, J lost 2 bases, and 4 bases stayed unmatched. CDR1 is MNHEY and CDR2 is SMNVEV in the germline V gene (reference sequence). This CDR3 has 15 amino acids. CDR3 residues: CASSLVGGGAYEQYF. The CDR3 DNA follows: TGTGCCAGCAGTTTAGTGGGCGGGGGGGCCTACGAGCAGTACTTC.

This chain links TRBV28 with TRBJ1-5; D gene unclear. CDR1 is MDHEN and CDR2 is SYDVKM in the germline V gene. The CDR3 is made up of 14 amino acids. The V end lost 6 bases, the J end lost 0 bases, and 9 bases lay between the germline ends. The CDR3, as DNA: TGTGCCAGCAGGCGAGAAAATAGCAATCAGCCCCAGCATTTT. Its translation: CASRRENSNQPQHF.

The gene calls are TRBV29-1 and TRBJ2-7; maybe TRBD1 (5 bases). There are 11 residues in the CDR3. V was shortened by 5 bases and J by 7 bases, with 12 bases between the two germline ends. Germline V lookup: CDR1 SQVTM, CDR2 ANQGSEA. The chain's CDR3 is CSVMTDWEQYF. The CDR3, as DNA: TGCAGCGTTATGACAGATTGGGAGCAGTACTTC.

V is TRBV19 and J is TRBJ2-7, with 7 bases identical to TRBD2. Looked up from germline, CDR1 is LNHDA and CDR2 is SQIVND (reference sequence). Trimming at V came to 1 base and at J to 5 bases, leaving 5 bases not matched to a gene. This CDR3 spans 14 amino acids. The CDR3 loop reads CASSIAGGKDEQYF. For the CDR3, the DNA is TGTGCCAGTAGTATAGCGGGAGGAAAAGACGAGCAGTACTTC.

The CDR3 region has the DNA TGTGCCAGCAGCTTAGGTTACAGGGGGGGCTACGAGCAGTACTTC. Translation: CASSLGYRGGYEQYF. The chain combines TRBV7-2 with TRBJ2-7, with D possibly being TRBD1 (8 bases). Trimming took off 1 base at V and 3 bases at J, with 13 bases between the two ends. The germline CDR1 and CDR2 sequences are SGHTA and FQGNSA. The CDR3 is 15 residues long.

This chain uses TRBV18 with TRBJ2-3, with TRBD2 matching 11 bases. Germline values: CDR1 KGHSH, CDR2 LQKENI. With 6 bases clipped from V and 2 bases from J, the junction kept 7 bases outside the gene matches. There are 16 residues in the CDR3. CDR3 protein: CASSRLAGPYTDTQYF. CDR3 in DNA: TGTGCCAGCTCGAGACTAGCGGGACCGTACACAGATACGCAGTATTTT.

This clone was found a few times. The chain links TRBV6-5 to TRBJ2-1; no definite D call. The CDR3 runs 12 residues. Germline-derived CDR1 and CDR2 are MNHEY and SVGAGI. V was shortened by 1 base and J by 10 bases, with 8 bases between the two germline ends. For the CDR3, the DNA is TGTGCCAGCAGTTACTTAGTCGGGGAGCAGTTCTTC. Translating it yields CASSYLVGEQFF.

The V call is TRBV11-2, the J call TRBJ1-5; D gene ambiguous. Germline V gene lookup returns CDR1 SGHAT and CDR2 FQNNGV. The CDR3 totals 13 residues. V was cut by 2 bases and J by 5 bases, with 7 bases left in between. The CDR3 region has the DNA TGTGCCAGCAGCTTATCGGCGGATCAGCCCCAGCATTTT. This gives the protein CASSLSADQPQHF.

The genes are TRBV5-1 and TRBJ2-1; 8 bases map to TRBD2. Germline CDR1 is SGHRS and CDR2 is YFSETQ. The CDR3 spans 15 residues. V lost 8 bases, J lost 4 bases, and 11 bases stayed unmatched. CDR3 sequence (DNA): TGCGCCAGTAGGCCGGGCGGGGGGCGATACAATGAGCAGTTCTTC. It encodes CASRPGGGRYNEQFF.

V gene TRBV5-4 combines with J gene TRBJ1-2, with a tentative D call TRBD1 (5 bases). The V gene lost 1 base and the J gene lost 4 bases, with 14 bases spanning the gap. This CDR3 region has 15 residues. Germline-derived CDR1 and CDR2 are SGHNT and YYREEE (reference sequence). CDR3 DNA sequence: TGTGCCAGCAGCTTGCCCAGGGCGGCAACCTATGGCTACACCTTC. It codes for CASSLPRAATYGYTF.

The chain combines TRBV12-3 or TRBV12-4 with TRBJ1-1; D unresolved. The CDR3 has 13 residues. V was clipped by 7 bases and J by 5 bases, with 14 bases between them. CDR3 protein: CASISGGLTEAFF. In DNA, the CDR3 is TGTGCCAGCATTTCCGGCGGGCTAACTGAAGCTTTCTTT.

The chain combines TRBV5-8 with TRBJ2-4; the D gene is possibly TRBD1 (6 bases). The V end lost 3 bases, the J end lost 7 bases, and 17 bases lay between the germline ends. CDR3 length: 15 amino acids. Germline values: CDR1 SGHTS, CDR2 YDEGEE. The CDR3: CASSSPTGSGNIQYF. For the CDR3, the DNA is TGTGCCAGCAGCTCCCCCACAGGGTCAGGTAACATTCAGTACTTC. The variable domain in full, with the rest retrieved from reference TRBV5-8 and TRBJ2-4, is EAGVTQSPTHLIKTRGQQATLRCSPISGHTSVYWYQQALGLGLQFLLWYDEGEERNRGNFPPRFSGRQFPNYSSELNVNALELEDSALYLCASSSPTGSGNIQYFGAGTRLSVL.

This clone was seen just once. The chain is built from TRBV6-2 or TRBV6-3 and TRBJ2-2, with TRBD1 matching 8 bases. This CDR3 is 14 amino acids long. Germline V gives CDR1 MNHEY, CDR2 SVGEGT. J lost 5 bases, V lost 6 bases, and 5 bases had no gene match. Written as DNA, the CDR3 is TGTGCCAGCAGCTCGGGACAGGCGACCGGGGAGCTGTTTTTT. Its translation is CASSSGQATGELFF.

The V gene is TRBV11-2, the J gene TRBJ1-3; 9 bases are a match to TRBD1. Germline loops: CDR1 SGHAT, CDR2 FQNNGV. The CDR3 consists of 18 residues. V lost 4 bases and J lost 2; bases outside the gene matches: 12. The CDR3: CASSSARTGVIPGNTIYF. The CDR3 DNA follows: TGTGCCAGCAGCTCCGCCCGGACAGGGGTGATTCCTGGAAACACCATATATTTT.

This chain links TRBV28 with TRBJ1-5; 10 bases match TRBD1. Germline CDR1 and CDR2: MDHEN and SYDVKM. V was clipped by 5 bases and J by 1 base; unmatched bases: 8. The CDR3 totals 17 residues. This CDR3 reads CASSRYGTGASNQPQHF. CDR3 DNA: TGTGCCAGCAGTCGATACGGGACAGGGGCGAGCAATCAGCCCCAGCATTTT.

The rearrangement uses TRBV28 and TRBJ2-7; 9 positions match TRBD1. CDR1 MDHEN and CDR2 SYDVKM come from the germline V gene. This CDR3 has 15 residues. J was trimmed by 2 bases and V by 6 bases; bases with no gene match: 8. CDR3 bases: TGTGCCAGCAGCACCACAGGGGGCAGGGCCTACGAGCAGTACTTC. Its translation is CASSTTGGRAYEQYF.

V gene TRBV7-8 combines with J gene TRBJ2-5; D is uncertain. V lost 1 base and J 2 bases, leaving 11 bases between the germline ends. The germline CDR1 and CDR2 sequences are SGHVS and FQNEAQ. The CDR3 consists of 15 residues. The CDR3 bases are TGTGCCAGCAGCTTAGGGCGGATAACTCAAGAGACCCAGTACTTC. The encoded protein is CASSLGRITQETQYF.

The CDR3 DNA follows: TGTGCCAGCAGTGAAAAAGGGCTAGCCCATGGCTACACCTTC. The encoded protein is CASSEKGLAHGYTF. The chain links TRBV28 to TRBJ1-2; no definite D call. Germline CDR1 reads MDHEN; CDR2 reads SYDVKM. Deletions cut 5 bases from V and 6 bases from J, with 16 bases between. CDR3 size: 14 residues.